One T cell receptor beta chain is described in this entry. No antigen is known for it. Germline V lookup: CDR1 SGDLS, CDR2 YYNGEE. The CDR3 has 15 amino acids. V gave up 0 bases and J gave up 0 bases, with 6 bases separating them. Time point described: baseline, week 1 (first vaccination visit). The treatment is: pre-vaccination baseline after standard-of-care therapy. These data belong to a study of a mutant IDH1 vaccine in newly diagnosed glioma. On the study more broadly: Sex distribution of treated patients was around 62% male and 37.5% female; mean age was 40.4 years. Pretreatment consisted of radiotherapy, temozolomide, or both, with most receiving both. General study findings and limits: Seemingly, top peripheral T cell clonotype changes bore no relation to pseudoprogression. Vaccine-induced immune responses occurred in 93.3% of patients.

The assay was immunoSEQ multiplex PCR, and TCRdb's table has in-frame clones only and misses some. The table lists tens of thousands of clones, 79% of them singletons. The source is a man aged 50 or older with glioma. This chain connects TRBV9 to TRBJ2-2; D is uncertain. The sample here was PBMCs, taken from a glioma patient treated with radiotherapy, temozolomide or both. DNA for the CDR3: TGTGCCAGCAGCGTAGAGGGAACGAACACCGGGGAGCTGTTTTTT. Its protein product is CASSVEGTNTGELFF.